This TCR beta chain was retrieved from a study of blood T cells in healthy people across ages. Isolation yielded PBMCs, at least 6 million per sample, in every case. Concerning this clonotype itself: Its specificity is not known. This may come from a read error, since a much larger clone is one base off.

Sample-barcoded 5' priming and a J-beta primer mix drove a second PCR of about 7 to 12 cycles. TCRdb reanalysed the 5' RACE reads using MiXCR and keeps one entry per CDR3 protein. The sample carries fewer than 950,000 distinct CDR3 sequences, 40% to 65% recorded once. Trimming left V 7 bases short and J 6 bases short, with 14 bases between. Germline V gene data show CDR1 as SGHRS and CDR2 as YFSETQ. CDR3 length equals 13 residues. Study-level findings and limits: There was no known CMV status for donors, so expanded clonotype changes were possibly confounded.

This receptor was taken from a man aged 80 or over in good health. The chain employs TRBV5-1 and TRBJ2-4; tentative D call: TRBD1 (5 bases). The sequenced material came from blood. The DNA for the CDR3 is TGCGCCAGCGGTGACAGTCCTACAAACATTCAGTACTTC. It yields the protein CASGDSPTNIQYF.